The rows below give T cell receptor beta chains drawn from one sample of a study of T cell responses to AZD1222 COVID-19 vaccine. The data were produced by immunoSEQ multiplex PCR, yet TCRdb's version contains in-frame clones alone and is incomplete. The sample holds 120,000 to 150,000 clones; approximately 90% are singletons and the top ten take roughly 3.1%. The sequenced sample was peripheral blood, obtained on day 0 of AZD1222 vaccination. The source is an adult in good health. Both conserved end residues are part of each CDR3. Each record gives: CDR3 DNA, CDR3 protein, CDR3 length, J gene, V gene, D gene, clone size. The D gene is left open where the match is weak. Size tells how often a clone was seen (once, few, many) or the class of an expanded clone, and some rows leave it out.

CDR3nt: TGTGCCAGCAGCGGGTCTCCCGGGACGGTTTTAGCCTACGAGCAGTACTTC
CDR3aa: CASSGSPGTVLAYEQYF
len: 17
j_gene: TRBJ2-7
v_gene: TRBV7-9
d_gene: -
abundance: -

CDR3nt: TGTGCCTTCAGCCCTAGCGGGATTGTCAATGAGCAGTTCTTC
CDR3aa: CAFSPSGIVNEQFF
len: 14
j_gene: TRBJ2-1
v_gene: TRBV30
d_gene: TRBD2
abundance: -

CDR3nt: TGTGCCAGCAGTGAAGGAGCGGGGCACTACAATGAGCAGTTCTTC
CDR3aa: CASSEGAGHYNEQFF
len: 15
j_gene: TRBJ2-1
v_gene: TRBV6-1
d_gene: TRBD2
abundance: -

CDR3nt: TGTGCCAGTAGTGTGCAGGGGTCCGGGGAGACCCAGTACTTC
CDR3aa: CASSVQGSGETQYF
len: 14
j_gene: TRBJ2-5
v_gene: TRBV19
d_gene: -
abundance: -

CDR3nt: TGTGCCAGTAGCCTGGACTCCGGGACTAGCACAATCCGACAGTTCTTC
CDR3aa: CASSLDSGTSTIRQFF
len: 16
j_gene: TRBJ2-1
v_gene: TRBV19
d_gene: TRBD2
abundance: -

CDR3nt: TGTGCCAGCATCCACGTCGGACTAGCGGACTACGAGCAGTACTTC
CDR3aa: CASIHVGLADYEQYF
len: 15
j_gene: TRBJ2-7
v_gene: TRBV7-2
d_gene: TRBD2
abundance: -

CDR3nt: TGCGCCAGCAGTTGGGAAGCGAACACCGGGGAGCTGTTTTTT
CDR3aa: CASSWEANTGELFF
len: 14
j_gene: TRBJ2-2
v_gene: TRBV5-1
d_gene: -
abundance: once

CDR3nt: TGTGCCAGTGGGGACAGGACAAGTTCTGGCTACACCTTC
CDR3aa: CASGDRTSSGYTF
len: 13
j_gene: TRBJ1-2
v_gene: TRBV12-3/TRBV12-4
d_gene: TRBD1
abundance: -

CDR3nt: TGTGCCAGCAGCCCGGGACAGGGGATCACTGAAGCTTTCTTT
CDR3aa: CASSPGQGITEAFF
len: 14
j_gene: TRBJ1-1
v_gene: TRBV3-1/TRBV3-2
d_gene: TRBD1
abundance: -

CDR3nt: TGTGCCAGCAGCTTGGGCAGGGGGCCCTCTACCCTCCACTTT
CDR3aa: CASSLGRGPSTLHF
len: 14
j_gene: TRBJ1-6
v_gene: TRBV7-9
d_gene: TRBD1
abundance: -

CDR3nt: TGTGCCAGCAGTTTTGGGGGGTATGGCTACACCTTC
CDR3aa: CASSFGGYGYTF
len: 12
j_gene: TRBJ1-2
v_gene: TRBV12-3/TRBV12-4
d_gene: -
abundance: once

CDR3nt: TGTGCCAGCAGCACTCTCGACGGTAACAATGAGCAGTTCTTC
CDR3aa: CASSTLDGNNEQFF
len: 14
j_gene: TRBJ2-1
v_gene: TRBV7-6
d_gene: -
abundance: few

CDR3nt: TGTGCCAGCAGTTTGGTAGCGGGCAACACCGGGGAGCTGTTTTTT
CDR3aa: CASSLVAGNTGELFF
len: 15
j_gene: TRBJ2-2
v_gene: TRBV6-6
d_gene: TRBD2
abundance: -

CDR3nt: TGTGCCAGCAGTTTTCGCGGGCAGGGGGAAGAGACCCAGTACTTC
CDR3aa: CASSFRGQGEETQYF
len: 15
j_gene: TRBJ2-5
v_gene: TRBV27
d_gene: TRBD1
abundance: -

CDR3nt: TGTGCCAGCAAGGAGGGTCTCTATAATTCACCCCTCCACTTT
CDR3aa: CASKEGLYNSPLHF
len: 14
j_gene: TRBJ1-6
v_gene: TRBV6-5
d_gene: -
abundance: -

CDR3nt: TGTGCCTGGAGGACAGGGTCCACGGGCCAAGCTTTCTTT
CDR3aa: CAWRTGSTGQAFF
len: 13
j_gene: TRBJ1-1
v_gene: TRBV30
d_gene: TRBD1
abundance: -

CDR3nt: TGTGCCAGCTCACCGGGGTACGAGCAGTACTTC
CDR3aa: CASSPGYEQYF
len: 11
j_gene: TRBJ2-7
v_gene: TRBV18
d_gene: -
abundance: -

CDR3nt: TGTGCCAGCAGTTACTCGACTGGCAGGGGTTGGACTGAAGCTTTCTTT
CDR3aa: CASSYSTGRGWTEAFF
len: 16
j_gene: TRBJ1-1
v_gene: TRBV6-2/TRBV6-3
d_gene: -
abundance: -

CDR3nt: TGCGCCAGCAGCTTCACGGGGGGCCGCACAGATACGCAGTATTTT
CDR3aa: CASSFTGGRTDTQYF
len: 15
j_gene: TRBJ2-3
v_gene: TRBV5-1
d_gene: -
abundance: -

CDR3nt: TGTGCCAGCAGTCGAAGGAACACCCACACCGGGGAGCTGTTTTTT
CDR3aa: CASSRRNTHTGELFF
len: 15
j_gene: TRBJ2-2
v_gene: TRBV6-2/TRBV6-3
d_gene: -
abundance: -

CDR3nt: TGTGCCAGCAGCTTAAGTACGGATTTTGGCAATCAGCCCCAGCATTTT
CDR3aa: CASSLSTDFGNQPQHF
len: 16
j_gene: TRBJ1-5
v_gene: TRBV11-2
d_gene: -
abundance: once

CDR3nt: TGTGCCAGCAGTGACCCGGACAGGGGCCCGATTCCTAACTATGGCTACACCTTC
CDR3aa: CASSDPDRGPIPNYGYTF
len: 18
j_gene: TRBJ1-2
v_gene: TRBV6-4
d_gene: TRBD1
abundance: many

CDR3nt: TGTGCCAGCACCTGGGACAGTAGCTCCTATAATTCACCCCTCCACTTT
CDR3aa: CASTWDSSSYNSPLHF
len: 16
j_gene: TRBJ1-6
v_gene: TRBV2
d_gene: TRBD1
abundance: -

CDR3nt: TGTGCCAGCAGCGGACTAGCGGGGATAACCTACGAGCAGTACTTC
CDR3aa: CASSGLAGITYEQYF
len: 15
j_gene: TRBJ2-7
v_gene: TRBV27
d_gene: TRBD2
abundance: -

CDR3nt: TGTGCCAGCAGCTTAGTCCCGGCGGGAGCTACCCAGTACTTC
CDR3aa: CASSLVPAGATQYF
len: 14
j_gene: TRBJ2-5
v_gene: TRBV11-2
d_gene: TRBD2
abundance: -

CDR3nt: TGTGCCAGCAGCCAACTAATCATGAACACTGAAGCTTTCTTT
CDR3aa: CASSQLIMNTEAFF
len: 14
j_gene: TRBJ1-1
v_gene: TRBV3-1/TRBV3-2
d_gene: -
abundance: -

CDR3nt: TGTGCCTGGAGTCGGACTAGCGGGGGAGAGACCCAGTACTTC
CDR3aa: CAWSRTSGGETQYF
len: 14
j_gene: TRBJ2-5
v_gene: TRBV30
d_gene: TRBD2
abundance: -

CDR3nt: TGTGCCAGCAGTTCCCGGGACAGGGGATTTTCACCCCTCCACTTT
CDR3aa: CASSSRDRGFSPLHF
len: 15
j_gene: TRBJ1-6
v_gene: TRBV6-2/TRBV6-3
d_gene: TRBD1
abundance: -

CDR3nt: TGTGCCAGCAGTGAATCTGACAGATATTCACCCCTCCACTTT
CDR3aa: CASSESDRYSPLHF
len: 14
j_gene: TRBJ1-6
v_gene: TRBV6-1
d_gene: -
abundance: -

CDR3nt: TGTGCCAGCAGCTCGCCGGGAACTCCTTACGAGCAGTACTTC
CDR3aa: CASSSPGTPYEQYF
len: 14
j_gene: TRBJ2-7
v_gene: TRBV13
d_gene: -
abundance: -

CDR3nt: TGTGCTAGTGGTTTGGTCCGGCTAGCGGGGGTCCAAGAGACCCAGTACTTC
CDR3aa: CASGLVRLAGVQETQYF
len: 17
j_gene: TRBJ2-5
v_gene: TRBV12-5
d_gene: TRBD2
abundance: -

CDR3nt: TGTGCCAGTAAGAAGGGGGGGTCTCTCTCCTACAATGAGCAGTTCTTC
CDR3aa: CASKKGGSLSYNEQFF
len: 16
j_gene: TRBJ2-1
v_gene: TRBV9
d_gene: -
abundance: -

CDR3nt: TGTGCCAGCAGCCAAGATCTCAGGGAGGGAATAGACTACGAGCAGTACTTC
CDR3aa: CASSQDLREGIDYEQYF
len: 17
j_gene: TRBJ2-7
v_gene: TRBV3-1/TRBV3-2
d_gene: TRBD2
abundance: -

CDR3nt: TGTGCTAGTGGTTCCGGGTGGACCGGGGAGCTGTTTTTT
CDR3aa: CASGSGWTGELFF
len: 13
j_gene: TRBJ2-2
v_gene: TRBV12-5
d_gene: -
abundance: -

CDR3nt: TGTGCCAGCTCACCACGGGGGCTCTCCACAGATACGCAGTATTTT
CDR3aa: CASSPRGLSTDTQYF
len: 15
j_gene: TRBJ2-3
v_gene: TRBV18
d_gene: -
abundance: -

CDR3nt: TGTGCCTGGAGCCCGGGGTGGGGGAACGAGCAGTACTTC
CDR3aa: CAWSPGWGNEQYF
len: 13
j_gene: TRBJ2-7
v_gene: TRBV30
d_gene: -
abundance: -

CDR3nt: TGTGCCAGTAGTATAGGTGGAACAGATACGCAGTATTTT
CDR3aa: CASSIGGTDTQYF
len: 13
j_gene: TRBJ2-3
v_gene: TRBV19
d_gene: -
abundance: -

CDR3nt: TGTGCCAGCAGCTTAGACGGGAGGGCGATGGAGACCCAGTACTTC
CDR3aa: CASSLDGRAMETQYF
len: 15
j_gene: TRBJ2-5
v_gene: TRBV7-2
d_gene: TRBD2
abundance: -

CDR3nt: TGCGCCAGCAGCTTGGGACTTGATAATTCACCCCTCCACTTT
CDR3aa: CASSLGLDNSPLHF
len: 14
j_gene: TRBJ1-6
v_gene: TRBV5-1
d_gene: -
abundance: -

CDR3nt: TGTGCCAGTAGTATGGACACAAACACCGGGGAGCTGTTTTTT
CDR3aa: CASSMDTNTGELFF
len: 14
j_gene: TRBJ2-2
v_gene: TRBV19
d_gene: -
abundance: -